Listed below are T cell receptor beta chains from one sample, sequenced in a study of CD8+ T cells in alopecia areata. The table came from immunoSEQ multiplex PCR; TCRdb's copy has only in-frame clones and leaves some out. The sample lists 110,000 or so clones, roughly three fifths occurring once. The sample was CD4+ T cells sorted from blood, taken at week 24, from a patient treated with tofacitinib. These receptors were obtained from a human donor with alopecia areata. Each CDR3 is given with its conserved first and last residue. D genes are given only for firm matches. The size entry is marked missing in some rows and otherwise reads once, few, many or a size class.

J gene | D gene | V gene | clone size | CDR3 DNA | CDR3 protein
TRBJ1-1 | NA | TRBV9 | NA | TGTGCCAGCAGCCCCCTCGGGAGTCAGAACACTGAAGCTTTCTTT | CASSPLGSQNTEAFF
TRBJ2-7 | NA | TRBV5-6 | NA | TGTGCCAGCACCTCTGGCAGATCCTACGAGCAGTACTTC | CASTSGRSYEQYF
TRBJ2-3 | NA | TRBV7-2 | NA | TGTGCCAGCAGCTCGCCCGGGAGCGATATCACAGATACGCAGTATTTT | CASSSPGSDITDTQYF
TRBJ2-7 | NA | TRBV18 | NA | TGTGCCAGCTCACCTTATACATCGGCCTCCTACGAGCAGTACTTC | CASSPYTSASYEQYF
TRBJ1-4 | NA | TRBV30 | NA | TGTGCCTGGGCCACAGGGAATCATAGAGAAAAACTGTTTTTT | CAWATGNHREKLFF
TRBJ2-4 | NA | TRBV28 | NA | TGTGCCAGCAGTTTCCCCAAAAACATTCAGTACTTC | CASSFPKNIQYF
TRBJ1-1 | TRBD1 | TRBV19 | NA | TGTGCCAGTAGCGGACGACAGGGGAGTGTAACTGAAGCTTTCTTT | CASSGRQGSVTEAFF
TRBJ2-1 | NA | TRBV29-1 | NA | TGCAGCGTTGTCTTCGGGGCTGGAGGCAATGAGCAGTTCTTC | CSVVFGAGGNEQFF
TRBJ1-1 | NA | TRBV7-9 | NA | TGTGCCAGCAGCTTATCAGGGGTTAAGACTGAAGCTTTCTTT | CASSLSGVKTEAFF
TRBJ2-7 | TRBD2 | TRBV29-1 | NA | TGCAGCGTTGAAGAACTAGCGGGGGCCAACTACGAGCAGTACTTC | CSVEELAGANYEQYF
TRBJ2-1 | NA | TRBV18 | few | TGTGCCAGCTCAGTACGGAGCTCCTACAATGAGCAGTTCTTC | CASSVRSSYNEQFF
TRBJ2-3 | NA | TRBV4-3 | NA | TGCGCCAGCAGCCAAAGGGCAGCTTCCGATTTGAGCACAGATACGCAGTATTTT | CASSQRAASDLSTDTQYF
TRBJ1-2 | TRBD1 | TRBV30 | once | TGTGCCTGGACGACAGGGGACTATGGCTACACCTTC | CAWTTGDYGYTF
TRBJ2-3 | TRBD2 | TRBV5-1 | few | TGCGCCAGCAGCCAGACCGGACTAGCGGGTGGCACAGATACGCAGTATTTT | CASSQTGLAGGTDTQYF
TRBJ2-5 | TRBD2 | TRBV15 | NA | TGTGCCACCAGCAGAGGGGAGGGCGGGTCGGTCCAAGAGACCCAGTACTTC | CATSRGEGGSVQETQYF
TRBJ2-7 | NA | TRBV7-9 | NA | TGTGCCAGCAGCTTGGTGCAGGGCTTCTCCTACGAGCAGTACTTC | CASSLVQGFSYEQYF
TRBJ1-3 | NA | TRBV7-9 | few | TGTGCCAGCAGCTCACGGGGTGGAACTGGAAACACCATATATTTT | CASSSRGGTGNTIYF
TRBJ2-7 | TRBD1 | TRBV7-8 | few | TGTGCCAGCAGCCCTCAAGGTAGGGGGACAGGGCGGCACGAGCAGTACTTC | CASSPQGRGTGRHEQYF
TRBJ2-7 | TRBD2 | TRBV5-1 | NA | TGCGCCAGCAGCTTGTTGGGAAGCGGGGGGGTCCCCTACGAGCAGTACTTC | CASSLLGSGGVPYEQYF
TRBJ2-7 | NA | TRBV2 | NA | TGTGCCAGCAGTGAAAATAGCTACGAGCAGTACTTC | CASSENSYEQYF
TRBJ1-5 | NA | TRBV4-1 | NA | TGCGCCAGCAGCCAAGAGGTCGGTTTTCGGTTGAAGCCCCAGCATTTT | CASSQEVGFRLKPQHF
TRBJ2-5 | NA | TRBV7-2 | once | TGTGCCAGCAGCCCGCCGGGAACCCAAGAGACCCAGTACTTC | CASSPPGTQETQYF
TRBJ1-6 | NA | TRBV9 | NA | TGTGCCAGCAGCGTATCTTCGGGGGGAAATTCACCCCTCCACTTT | CASSVSSGGNSPLHF
TRBJ1-4 | TRBD1 | TRBV23-1 | few | TGCGCCAGCAGTCAATCAGAACAGGGGAAGGAAAAACTGTTTTTT | CASSQSEQGKEKLFF
TRBJ1-3 | NA | TRBV29-1 | once | TGCAGCGTGGGAAGTACTGGAAACACCATATATTTT | CSVGSTGNTIYF
TRBJ2-5 | NA | TRBV2 | few | TGTGCCAGCAGTTACAGGGTGGAGACCCAGTACTTC | CASSYRVETQYF
TRBJ1-1 | NA | TRBV2 | NA | TGTGCCAGCGGACGGGACGGTAACACTGAAGCTTTCTTT | CASGRDGNTEAFF
TRBJ2-7 | TRBD1 | TRBV5-1 | few | TGCGCCAGCAGCGAAACGGGACAGGCGGAGGACGAGCAGTACTTC | CASSETGQAEDEQYF
TRBJ2-7 | TRBD2 | TRBV4-1 | once | TGCGCCAGCAGCCAAGCCTGGCTAGCGGGGTACGAGCAGTACTTC | CASSQAWLAGYEQYF
TRBJ1-2 | NA | TRBV7-2 | NA | TGTGCCAGCAGCTTAGGGCACCTGAACTCTGGCTACACCTTC | CASSLGHLNSGYTF
TRBJ2-1 | NA | TRBV5-1 | few | TGCGCCAGCAGCCTAGGGATTTACAATGAGCAGTTCTTC | CASSLGIYNEQFF
TRBJ2-5 | TRBD1 | TRBV7-2 | many | TGTGCCAGCAGCTTAGGGACAGGCTCGCGGACCCAGTACTTC | CASSLGTGSRTQYF
TRBJ2-3 | NA | TRBV4-3 | NA | TGCGCCAGCAGCCAAGTCTCCCTCACAGATACGCAGTATTTT | CASSQVSLTDTQYF
TRBJ2-7 | NA | TRBV5-4 | NA | TGTGCCAGCAGCCCAGCCGGGACATTGATCTACGAGCAGTACTTC | CASSPAGTLIYEQYF
TRBJ1-2 | NA | TRBV18 | NA | TGTGCCAGCTCACCAAAAGAGTCCCACTATGGCTACACCTTC | CASSPKESHYGYTF
TRBJ1-1 | NA | TRBV18 | NA | TGTGCCAGCTCACCACCGCGGAGTGAAAACACTGAAGCTTTCTTT | CASSPPRSENTEAFF
TRBJ1-1 | NA | TRBV29-1 | NA | TGCAGCGTTGATAGGGCAGGCAACACTGAAGCTTTCTTT | CSVDRAGNTEAFF
TRBJ2-6 | NA | TRBV30 | NA | TGTGCCTGCCCAGGGGCTGGGGCCAACGTCCTGACTTTC | CACPGAGANVLTF
TRBJ2-1 | TRBD1 | TRBV29-1 | NA | TGCAGCTCGTCTCAGGGGGAGTACAATGAGCAGTTCTTC | CSSSQGEYNEQFF
TRBJ1-1 | NA | TRBV5-1 | NA | TGCGCCAGCAGCATTTCCCGGGCCCCTGAAGCTTTCTTT | CASSISRAPEAFF
TRBJ2-5 | TRBD2 | TRBV29-1 | NA | TGCAGCGTCCCCCCTGGAAGCGGGGGGGCCGGGGAGACCCAGTACTTC | CSVPPGSGGAGETQYF
TRBJ2-2 | NA | TRBV25-1 | NA | TGTGCCAGCACACCAGGAGGGGGGATTACCGGGGAGCTGTTTTTT | CASTPGGGITGELFF
TRBJ2-3 | NA | TRBV27 | NA | TGTGCCAGCAGTTTGTTCAGTAGCACAGATACGCAGTATTTT | CASSLFSSTDTQYF
TRBJ2-7 | NA | TRBV5-1 | few | TGCGCCAGCAGTTTCAGTGACCCCAGCTCCTACGAGCAGTACTTC | CASSFSDPSSYEQYF
TRBJ2-1 | NA | TRBV25-1 | NA | TGTGCCAGCAGTGATACTCCCCCGGGGGAGCAGTTCTTC | CASSDTPPGEQFF
TRBJ2-3 | NA | TRBV5-1 | NA | TGCGCCAGCGGCGAGGGGCCTAGCACAGATACGCAGTATTTT | CASGEGPSTDTQYF
TRBJ2-1 | TRBD1 | TRBV5-1 | NA | TGCGCCAGCAGCGTAAGGACAGGGATGGATGAGCAGTTCTTC | CASSVRTGMDEQFF
TRBJ1-3 | NA | TRBV19 | NA | TGTGCCACTACGCTCAACTCTGGAAACACCATATATTTT | CATTLNSGNTIYF
TRBJ2-7 | TRBD2 | TRBV7-6 | NA | TGTGCCAGCAGCCCTAGCGGGGGGGCCCTCGAGCAGTACTTC | CASSPSGGALEQYF